Listed below are T cell receptor beta chains from one sample, sequenced in a study of CD8+ T cells in alopecia areata. Profiling relied on immunoSEQ multiplex PCR, and the TCRdb table lists in-frame clones only, not all of them. The repertoire holds roughly 150,000 clones, with about 54% as singletons. The specimen sequenced was CD4+ T cells sorted from blood. Source of these receptors: a human donor in good health. The CDR3 runs from the conserved cysteine through the conserved F or W. A D gene is named only where the DNA matches it firmly. Only part of the rows carry a size: once, few, many, or a class if the clone is expanded.

j_call: TRBJ2-2; v_call: TRBV5-1; clone_size: .; d_call: TRBD1; cdr3_nt: TGCGCCAGCACCCCGGGCCCGGGACAGGGAATCGTCGGGGAGCTGGTTTTT; cdr3_aa: CASTPGPGQGIVGELVF
j_call: TRBJ1-2; v_call: TRBV4-1; clone_size: .; d_call: .; cdr3_nt: TGCGCCAGCAGCCAAGCCGCCGGGAAGGACTATGGCTACACCTTC; cdr3_aa: CASSQAAGKDYGYTF
j_call: TRBJ2-3; v_call: TRBV9; clone_size: .; d_call: .; cdr3_nt: TGTGCCAGCAGCGTAGAGTGGTACGATACGCAGTATTTT; cdr3_aa: CASSVEWYDTQYF
j_call: TRBJ2-7; v_call: TRBV7-6; clone_size: .; d_call: TRBD2; cdr3_nt: TGTGCCAGCAGCTTAGGCCTAGCGGGATACGAGCAGTACTTC; cdr3_aa: CASSLGLAGYEQYF
j_call: TRBJ2-5; v_call: TRBV5-4; clone_size: .; d_call: .; cdr3_nt: TGTGCCAGCAGCTTGGAGGCCGGGGAGACCCAGTACTTC; cdr3_aa: CASSLEAGETQYF
j_call: TRBJ2-3; v_call: TRBV5-1; clone_size: .; d_call: TRBD2; cdr3_nt: TGCGCCAGCAACATAGCGGGAGATACGCAGTATTTT; cdr3_aa: CASNIAGDTQYF
j_call: TRBJ2-7; v_call: TRBV27; clone_size: .; d_call: .; cdr3_nt: TGTGCCAGCAGTTCACAAGGTGGCTACGAGCAGTACTTC; cdr3_aa: CASSSQGGYEQYF
j_call: TRBJ2-7; v_call: TRBV15; clone_size: .; d_call: .; cdr3_nt: TGTGCCACCAGCAGAGAGTACAGCTACGAGCAGTACTTC; cdr3_aa: CATSREYSYEQYF
j_call: TRBJ1-1; v_call: TRBV29-1; clone_size: .; d_call: TRBD1; cdr3_nt: TGCAGCGGCACGCCCGGGACAGGGGGCCGCCAAGCTTTCTTT; cdr3_aa: CSGTPGTGGRQAFF
j_call: TRBJ2-7; v_call: TRBV6-5; clone_size: .; d_call: .; cdr3_nt: TGTGCCAGCAGGGCGGGACCGATCTCCTACGAGCAGTACTTC; cdr3_aa: CASRAGPISYEQYF
j_call: TRBJ2-4; v_call: TRBV6-1; clone_size: few; d_call: .; cdr3_nt: TGTGCCAGCAGTTGGGAGGACGGATTCAAAAACATTCAGTACTTC; cdr3_aa: CASSWEDGFKNIQYF
j_call: TRBJ2-6; v_call: TRBV4-1; clone_size: .; d_call: .; cdr3_nt: TGCGCCAGCAGTCTTCGGGAAGGGGCCTCTGGGGCCAACGTCCTGACTTTC; cdr3_aa: CASSLREGASGANVLTF
j_call: TRBJ1-2; v_call: TRBV29-1; clone_size: few; d_call: TRBD1; cdr3_nt: TGCAGCGTCGTGGGGGACAGGCTCCACGGCTACACCTTC; cdr3_aa: CSVVGDRLHGYTF
j_call: TRBJ1-2; v_call: TRBV15; clone_size: .; d_call: .; cdr3_nt: TGTGCCACCAGCAGAGATATGGAGACGGACTATGGCTACACCTTC; cdr3_aa: CATSRDMETDYGYTF
j_call: TRBJ2-7; v_call: TRBV6-6; clone_size: .; d_call: .; cdr3_nt: TGTGCCAGCAGTCTTAGCGGAACCTACGAGCAGTACTTC; cdr3_aa: CASSLSGTYEQYF
j_call: TRBJ2-3; v_call: TRBV29-1; clone_size: few; d_call: .; cdr3_nt: TGCAGCGTTGTTCCTAGCGCGGCTGATACGCAGTATTTT; cdr3_aa: CSVVPSAADTQYF
j_call: TRBJ1-2; v_call: TRBV27; clone_size: .; d_call: .; cdr3_nt: TGTGCCAGCAGCAGAAGAGAAGACTATGGCTACACCTTC; cdr3_aa: CASSRREDYGYTF
j_call: TRBJ2-5; v_call: TRBV30; clone_size: .; d_call: .; cdr3_nt: TGTGCCTGGAGTTTTGGACCGGGACCTCAAGAGACCCAGTACTTC; cdr3_aa: CAWSFGPGPQETQYF
j_call: TRBJ2-3; v_call: TRBV29-1; clone_size: .; d_call: .; cdr3_nt: TGCAGCGTTGAATCCGGGGGGCATACGCAGTATTTT; cdr3_aa: CSVESGGHTQYF
j_call: TRBJ2-1; v_call: TRBV6-6; clone_size: few; d_call: .; cdr3_nt: TGTGCCAGCAGTTACACCCAGGGGTACAATGAGCAGTTCTTC; cdr3_aa: CASSYTQGYNEQFF
j_call: TRBJ1-1; v_call: TRBV7-3; clone_size: .; d_call: .; cdr3_nt: TGTGCCAGCAGCACAATGCCTGGGGCTGAAGCTTTCTTT; cdr3_aa: CASSTMPGAEAFF
j_call: TRBJ2-4; v_call: TRBV6-4; clone_size: many; d_call: TRBD2; cdr3_nt: TGTGCCAGCAGTGACCTAGCGGGAGGTTCTATTCAGTACTTC; cdr3_aa: CASSDLAGGSIQYF
j_call: TRBJ2-3; v_call: TRBV19; clone_size: .; d_call: .; cdr3_nt: TGTGCCAGTAGTTCTGCAGATACGCAGTATTTT; cdr3_aa: CASSSADTQYF
j_call: TRBJ2-7; v_call: TRBV25-1; clone_size: .; d_call: .; cdr3_nt: TGTGCCAGCAGAGGGTCCCGGAACGCGCAGTACTTC; cdr3_aa: CASRGSRNAQYF
j_call: TRBJ2-1; v_call: TRBV10-3; clone_size: .; d_call: .; cdr3_nt: TGTGCCATCAGTGGACCCCTTCACACCGGCCACAATGAGCAGTTCTTC; cdr3_aa: CAISGPLHTGHNEQFF
j_call: TRBJ2-7; v_call: TRBV13; clone_size: few; d_call: .; cdr3_nt: TGTGCCAGCAGCTTAACGAGTGGCGAGCAGTACTTC; cdr3_aa: CASSLTSGEQYF
j_call: TRBJ1-2; v_call: TRBV25-1; clone_size: .; d_call: .; cdr3_nt: TGTGCCAGCAGGAGGTCCGACTATGGCTACACCTTC; cdr3_aa: CASRRSDYGYTF
j_call: TRBJ2-3; v_call: TRBV2; clone_size: .; d_call: .; cdr3_nt: TGTGCCAGCAGTAGGACACTTAGCACAGATACGCAGTATTTT; cdr3_aa: CASSRTLSTDTQYF
j_call: TRBJ1-4; v_call: TRBV30; clone_size: .; d_call: .; cdr3_nt: TGTGCCTGGAGTCCCCGGGTTCCTGCGGCTAATGAAAAACTGTTTTTT; cdr3_aa: CAWSPRVPAANEKLFF
j_call: TRBJ1-1; v_call: TRBV6-1; clone_size: .; d_call: .; cdr3_nt: TGTGCCAGCAGTGAGGGATATGAAGCTTTCTTT; cdr3_aa: CASSEGYEAFF
j_call: TRBJ2-1; v_call: TRBV2; clone_size: .; d_call: TRBD1; cdr3_nt: TGTGCCAGCAGTGCATTGGGGACAGCACATAGACCGGTCTTC; cdr3_aa: CASSALGTAHRPVF
j_call: TRBJ2-7; v_call: TRBV29-1; clone_size: .; d_call: .; cdr3_nt: TGCAGCGTTAAATACGGACCAGAGGGTTACGAGCAGTACTTC; cdr3_aa: CSVKYGPEGYEQYF
j_call: TRBJ2-3; v_call: TRBV29-1; clone_size: few; d_call: TRBD2; cdr3_nt: TGCAGCGTCGGAGGGACTAGCCAGACAGATACGCAGTATTTT; cdr3_aa: CSVGGTSQTDTQYF
j_call: TRBJ1-2; v_call: TRBV6-1; clone_size: .; d_call: .; cdr3_nt: TGTGCCAGCAGTGAAGACAGGGTTTATGGCTACACCTTC; cdr3_aa: CASSEDRVYGYTF
j_call: TRBJ2-5; v_call: TRBV2; clone_size: .; d_call: TRBD1; cdr3_nt: TGTGCCAGCAGAGCCAGACAGGGGCAAGAGACCCAGTACTTC; cdr3_aa: CASRARQGQETQYF
j_call: TRBJ1-2; v_call: TRBV5-6; clone_size: .; d_call: .; cdr3_nt: TGTGCCAGCAGCTTGCCCAGCTATGGCTACACCTTC; cdr3_aa: CASSLPSYGYTF
j_call: TRBJ1-1; v_call: TRBV11-2; clone_size: .; d_call: .; cdr3_nt: TGTGCCAGCAGGGACACAGGGTGGATGAACACTGAAGCTTTCTTT; cdr3_aa: CASRDTGWMNTEAFF
j_call: TRBJ2-5; v_call: TRBV2; clone_size: .; d_call: .; cdr3_nt: TGTGCCAGCAGTCACAACTACTCCCCTTTAGGAGAGACCCAGTACTTC; cdr3_aa: CASSHNYSPLGETQYF
j_call: TRBJ2-1; v_call: TRBV9; clone_size: once; d_call: TRBD2; cdr3_nt: TGTGCCAGCAGCGTAGAGAGCGGGAGATCTTATGAGCAGTTCTTC; cdr3_aa: CASSVESGRSYEQFF
j_call: TRBJ2-2; v_call: TRBV6-5; clone_size: few; d_call: .; cdr3_nt: TGTGCCAGCAGTTTGGGTGGGACCGGGGAGCTGTTTTTT; cdr3_aa: CASSLGGTGELFF
j_call: TRBJ1-3; v_call: TRBV5-1; clone_size: .; d_call: .; cdr3_nt: TGCGCCAGCAGCAGGGAGCGCAGCTCTGGAAACACCATATATTTT; cdr3_aa: CASSRERSSGNTIYF
j_call: TRBJ2-7; v_call: TRBV29-1; clone_size: .; d_call: TRBD2; cdr3_nt: TGCAGCGTTGGGCAGGGAATGTGGGGGGGCGAGCAGTACTTC; cdr3_aa: CSVGQGMWGGEQYF
j_call: TRBJ1-1; v_call: TRBV2; clone_size: .; d_call: .; cdr3_nt: TGTGCCAGCAGCGAAAGTCCCCCGAACACTGAAGCTTTCTTT; cdr3_aa: CASSESPPNTEAFF
j_call: TRBJ2-1; v_call: TRBV7-9; clone_size: .; d_call: TRBD2; cdr3_nt: TGTGCCAGCAGCTTGCCTAGCGGCCTTGTCTCCTACAATGAGCAGTTCTTC; cdr3_aa: CASSLPSGLVSYNEQFF
j_call: TRBJ2-2; v_call: TRBV29-1; clone_size: .; d_call: TRBD1; cdr3_nt: TGCAGCGCCACCGGGACAGCGAACACCGGGGAGCTGTTTTTT; cdr3_aa: CSATGTANTGELFF